The rows below give T cell receptor beta chains drawn from one sample of a study of identical twins. TCRdb used MiXCR to reprocess the 5' RACE reads, holding one entry per CDR3 protein. The table includes 100,000 or so distinct CDR3 sequences, 5.9% detected once. Sequencing was carried out using memory T cells sorted from blood. The receptors originated from a woman aged 50 to 60 in good health. Each CDR3 is given with its conserved first and last residue. A D gene is named only where the DNA matches it firmly. The size field is filled for only some rows; it gives once, few, many or a size class.

cdr3_nt,cdr3_aa,clone_size,j_call,v_call,d_call
TGCAGCGTGGGACAGACAACTAATGAAAAACTGTTTTTT,CSVGQTTNEKLFF,many,TRBJ1-4,TRBV29-1,TRBD1
TGCGCCAGCAGCCTCCTAGACCCGATGAACACTGAAGCTTTCTTT,CASSLLDPMNTEAFF,many,TRBJ1-1,TRBV5-1,-
TGTGCCAGCAGTGAAGCTGAGAATGGCTACACCTTC,CASSEAENGYTF,-,TRBJ1-2,TRBV2,-
TGTGCCAGCAACGGACAGGATTATGGCTACACCTTC,CASNGQDYGYTF,-,TRBJ1-2,TRBV12-3/TRBV12-4,TRBD1
TGTGGGGTCGGCGGAAGCTCCTACAATGAGCAGTTCTTC,CGVGGSSYNEQFF,many,TRBJ2-1,TRBV12-3/TRBV12-4,-
TGTGCCAGCAGCTTGGGGCGGGGTGAGCAGTTCTTC,CASSLGRGEQFF,-,TRBJ2-1,TRBV7-6,-
TGTGCCAGCAGTTTGGAACAGATCTATGGCTACACCTTC,CASSLEQIYGYTF,few,TRBJ1-2,TRBV28,-
TGTGCCATCAGTGAACCCTTGGACGGCCTGGGGAGCTACACCTTC,CAISEPLDGLGSYTF,-,TRBJ1-2,TRBV10-3,-
TGTGCCAGCAGCCAAGATGCCGGACAGAGGGCCTACGAGCAGTACTTC,CASSQDAGQRAYEQYF,few,TRBJ2-7,TRBV4-2,-
TGCAGTGAAGCGGGAGGAAGTTTTGGGGCAGATACGCAGTATTTT,CSEAGGSFGADTQYF,many,TRBJ2-3,TRBV20-1,TRBD2
TGCAGTGCTAGAGATCTGTCCCCAGGACAGGGGTCACAGCCCCAGCATTTT,CSARDLSPGQGSQPQHF,many,TRBJ1-5,TRBV20-1,TRBD1
TGTGCCAGCAGTTCAAGGGTAGCGGGAGGAAACACCGGGGAGCTGTTTTTT,CASSSRVAGGNTGELFF,-,TRBJ2-2,TRBV6-5,TRBD2
TGTGCCAGCAGTTACGGGGCGGGAGGCTCCTACGAGCAGTACTTC,CASSYGAGGSYEQYF,many,TRBJ2-7,TRBV6-2/TRBV6-3,TRBD2
TGCAGTGCTGGCTCGACAGGTACGAACACTGAAGCTTTCTTT,CSAGSTGTNTEAFF,-,TRBJ1-1,TRBV20-1,-
TGTGCCAGCAGTTTAGGGACAGGGGTCACTGAAGCTTTCTTT,CASSLGTGVTEAFF,-,TRBJ1-1,TRBV12-3/TRBV12-4,TRBD1
TGCAGTGCTCCCAGGGGCTCCTCCTACGAGCAGTACTTC,CSAPRGSSYEQYF,many,TRBJ2-7,TRBV20-1,-
TGTGCCAGCAGTGGAAGTAAGCCCAGGGAAGATACGCAGTATTTT,CASSGSKPREDTQYF,many,TRBJ2-3,TRBV25-1,-
TGCAGTGCTCTGGGGCTTCTAGCGGGAGTCTACAATGAGCAGTTCTTC,CSALGLLAGVYNEQFF,few,TRBJ2-1,TRBV20-1,TRBD2
TGTGCCACCAGCAGAGGTGGAAGGTACGAGCAGTACTTC,CATSRGGRYEQYF,many,TRBJ2-7,TRBV15,-
TGTGCCAGCGGGTTTGACAACGTCCTGACTTTC,CASGFDNVLTF,many,TRBJ2-6,TRBV28,-
TGTGCCAGCAGCCCCGTTAGCGGTTACAATGAGCAGTTCTTC,CASSPVSGYNEQFF,-,TRBJ2-1,TRBV7-6,-
TGTGCCAGCAAGGGGAAGGGGACGACCGGGGAGCTGTTTTTT,CASKGKGTTGELFF,many,TRBJ2-2,TRBV3-1,-